These T cell receptor beta chains were read from a single sample in a study of shared clonotypes between healthy human individuals. The method was immunoSEQ multiplex PCR; TCRdb's version includes in-frame clones alone and lacks a portion of them. The sample carries about 700,000 clones, about 90% recorded once. Sequencing used naive CD8+ T cells sorted from blood. Source of these receptors: a man aged 25-40 years in good health. CDR3s include the opening cysteine and the closing phenylalanine or tryptophan. A D gene is named only where the DNA matches it firmly. A clone size is listed for some rows: how often the clone was seen (once, few, many), or a class if it is expanded.

D gene	clone size	V gene	J gene	CDR3 protein	CDR3 DNA
-	-	TRBV6-5	TRBJ2-7	CASSSTVGSREQYF	TGTGCCAGCAGTTCGACAGTGGGTAGTAGGGAGCAGTACTTC
-	-	TRBV15	TRBJ2-7	CATSRKGDEQYF	TGTGCCACCAGCAGGAAAGGGGACGAGCAGTACTTC
-	-	TRBV4-2	TRBJ2-7	CASSRWTGSWYEQYF	TGTGCCAGCAGCCGATGGACCGGGAGCTGGTACGAGCAGTACTTC
-	-	TRBV1	TRBJ2-1	CTSSQDSAGGAFVNEQFF	TGCACCAGCAGCCAAGATTCAGCGGGAGGTGCCTTTGTCAATGAGCAGTTCTTC
-	once	TRBV5-1	TRBJ2-2	CASSLGSGPGELFF	TGCGCCAGCAGCTTGGGGAGCGGGCCCGGGGAGCTGTTTTTT
-	-	TRBV27	TRBJ2-4	CASGTRRKLAKNIQYF	TGTGCCAGCGGTACCAGACGGAAACTAGCCAAAAACATTCAGTACTTC
-	once	TRBV4-3	TRBJ2-7	CASSQDRGHNVAYEQYF	TGCGCCAGCAGCCAAGATCGAGGGCATAACGTTGCCTACGAGCAGTACTTC
TRBD1	-	TRBV10-3	TRBJ2-1	CAISERRDRVNNEQFF	TGTGCCATCAGTGAGAGAAGAGACAGGGTTAACAATGAGCAGTTCTTC
-	-	TRBV28	TRBJ2-1	CASSLFTKSYNEQFF	TGTGCCAGCAGTTTATTCACAAAGTCCTACAATGAGCAGTTCTTC
-	-	TRBV5-5	TRBJ2-1	CASSWDPLGYNEQFF	TGTGCCAGCAGCTGGGACCCTCTCGGTTACAATGAGCAGTTCTTC
-	-	TRBV7-9	TRBJ2-7	CASGLGGSVQLSYEQYF	TGTGCCAGCGGTTTAGGAGGGTCAGTCCAGCTCTCCTACGAGCAGTACTTC
TRBD2	-	TRBV5-4	TRBJ2-7	CASSGGTSRISYEQYF	TGTGCCAGCAGCGGAGGGACTAGCAGAATCTCCTACGAGCAGTACTTC
-	-	TRBV28	TRBJ2-7	CASSSTGEQYF	TGTGCCAGCAGTTCAACGGGGGAGCAGTACTTC
-	-	TRBV25-1	TRBJ2-5	CATLDRGGDQETQYF	TGTGCCACCCTCGATAGGGGGGGCGACCAAGAGACCCAGTACTTC
-	-	TRBV2	TRBJ2-2	CASSESRDLNTGELFF	TGTGCCAGCAGTGAATCCCGGGACCTAAACACCGGGGAGCTGTTTTTT
TRBD2	-	TRBV7-9	TRBJ2-3	CASRAGTSEDTQYF	TGTGCCAGCAGGGCCGGGACTAGCGAAGATACGCAGTATTTT
-	-	TRBV7-9	TRBJ1-1	CASSLTEPGAFF	TGTGCCAGCAGCCTAACCGAACCGGGCGCTTTCTTT
-	once	TRBV6-5	TRBJ1-1	CASTNSVVTEAFF	TGTGCCAGCACCAACTCGGTGGTCACTGAAGCTTTCTTT
-	-	TRBV15	TRBJ2-5	CATSVLQDFQETQYF	TGTGCCACCAGCGTTTTACAGGATTTCCAAGAGACCCAGTACTTC
TRBD1	-	TRBV7-9	TRBJ2-2	CASGTWTGGNTGELFF	TGTGCCAGCGGGACCTGGACAGGAGGGAACACCGGGGAGCTGTTTTTT
TRBD2	-	TRBV27	TRBJ2-1	CASSPGTSGSNEQFF	TGTGCCAGCAGTCCCGGGACTAGCGGATCCAATGAGCAGTTCTTC
TRBD2	-	TRBV7-9	TRBJ2-7	CASSPWGEGHSEQYF	TGTGCCAGCAGCCCATGGGGGGAGGGCCATAGCGAGCAGTACTTC
-	-	TRBV28	TRBJ1-5	CASSSGQMVSPQHF	TGTGCCAGCAGTTCAGGACAGATGGTTTCGCCCCAGCATTTT
TRBD1	-	TRBV6-5	TRBJ1-1	CASSSRQGMDTEAFF	TGTGCCAGCAGTTCCCGACAGGGGATGGACACTGAAGCTTTCTTT